This T cell receptor (beta chain) was captured in a study of brain T cells in children with intractable seizures. The CDR3 extends over 15 amino acids. V trimming: 6 bases; J trimming: 4 bases; junction bases outside the gene matches: 12. Germline CDR1 and CDR2: ENHRY and SYGVKD. Noted time point: blood from clinic visit 5 months post-surgery; TSC patient then seizure free. Surgery cases with the highest brain T cell transcript signatures were chosen for sequencing. At least one anti-epileptic drug was given before surgery. The assay was immunoSEQ multiplex PCR, and TCRdb's table has in-frame clones only and misses some. Here the sample spans hundreds of thousands of clones, more than 85% being singletons.

The clonotype was recovered from a boy under two years old with tuberous sclerosis and intractable seizures. The V call is TRBV10-3, the J call TRBJ2-7; 7 bases map to TRBD1. Sample: peripheral blood, taken roughly 5 months after surgery. The CDR3 region has the DNA TGTGCCATCAGGCGGCCGGTAGGGACAGAATACGAGCAGTACTTC. Amino acid sequence: CAIRRPVGTEYEQYF.